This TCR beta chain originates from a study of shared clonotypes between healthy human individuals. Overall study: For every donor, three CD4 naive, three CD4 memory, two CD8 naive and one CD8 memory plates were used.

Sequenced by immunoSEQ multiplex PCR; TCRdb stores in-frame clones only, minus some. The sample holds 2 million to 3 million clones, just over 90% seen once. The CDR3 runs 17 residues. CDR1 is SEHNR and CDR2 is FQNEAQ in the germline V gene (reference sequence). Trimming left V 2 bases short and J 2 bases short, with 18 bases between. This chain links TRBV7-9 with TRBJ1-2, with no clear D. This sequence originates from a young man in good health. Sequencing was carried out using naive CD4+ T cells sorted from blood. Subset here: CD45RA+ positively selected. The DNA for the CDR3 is TGTGCCAGCAGCTTATCGAATCCGGGAAGGGCAAACTATGGCTACACCTTC. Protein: CASSLSNPGRANYGYTF.